The 7 T cell receptor beta chains below were found in one sample sequenced in a study of T-cell reconstitution after alpha-beta-depleted transplantation in children. It was with unique molecular identifiers that the TCRbeta library was prepared. TCRdb reprocessed the PCR reads with MiXCR, giving one entry per CDR3 protein. The repertoire holds 240,000 or so distinct CDR3 sequences, around 12% seen once, with 2% to 3% in the top ten. Sequencing was performed on PBMCs from the stem cell graft donor, taken from the stem cell graft. The receptor source for this set is a human donor who donated a stem cell graft to a child with acute lymphoblastic leukemia.

This clonotype has a count of ten or more. This chain joins TRBV6-2 or TRBV6-3 and TRBJ2-7; D is ambiguous. Between the trimmed V and J ends, which lost 0 bases and 3 bases, there was a span of 3 bases. The germline V gene encodes CDR1 MNHEY and CDR2 SVGEGT. This CDR3 has 12 amino acids. In DNA, the CDR3 is TGTGCCAGCAGTTACTCAGTCTACGAGCAGTACTTC. Translation gives CASSYSVYEQYF.

This clonotype was seen ten or more times. V and J are TRBV13 and TRBJ2-3; TRBD2 is a possible D gene (5 bases). Looked up from germline, CDR1 is PRHDT and CDR2 is FYEKMQ (reference sequence). The CDR3 is 14 residues long. Trimming took 2 bases from V and 0 from J, leaving 6 bases between them. The CDR3 nucleotides are TGTGCCAGCAGCTTACCGGGAAGCACAGATACGCAGTATTTT. This translates into CASSLPGSTDTQYF. The entire variable domain, with the rest obtained from reference TRBV13 and TRBJ2-3, is as follows: AAGVIQSPRHLIKEKRETATLKCYPIPRHDTVYWYQQGPGQDPQFLISFYEKMQSDKGSIPDRFSAQQFSDYHSELNMSSLELGDSALYFCASSLPGSTDTQYFGPGTRLTVL.

The chain combines TRBV15 with TRBJ2-1, with 9 bases identical to TRBD1. CDR3 length: 16 amino acids. The ends lost 3 bases at V and 5 bases at J; junction bases unmatched: 8. From germline, CDR1 is LNHNV and CDR2 YYDKDF (reference sequence). CDR3 loop: CATSSVRDRAHNEQFF. The CDR3 DNA reads as TGTGCCACCAGCAGTGTTCGGGACAGGGCCCACAATGAGCAGTTCTTC.

This clonotype was seen at least ten times. The chain couples TRBV5-1 to TRBJ2-5; 9 bases align to TRBD1. Germline V CDR1 and CDR2: SGHRS, YFSETQ. CDR3 length: 16 amino acids. Germline trimming cut 0 bases from V and 6 bases from J; bases unmatched to any gene: 9. In DNA, the CDR3 is TGCGCCAGCAGCTTGGGTCCGGGACAGGGATTAAAGACCCAGTACTTC. As protein: CASSLGPGQGLKTQYF.

This clonotype came up many times. The chain couples TRBV20-1 to TRBJ1-4, with a weak D call TRBD1 (6 bases). The CDR3 is 14 residues long. Germline assignment: CDR1 DFQATT and CDR2 SNEGSKA (reference sequence). Trimming took off 3 bases at V and 10 bases at J, with 18 bases between the two ends. This chain's CDR3 is CSARPGGAVGKLFF. CDR3 coding DNA: TGCAGTGCTAGGCCGGGGGGGGCGGTCGGAAAACTGTTTTTT.

This clonotype came up many times. The chain uses TRBV5-1 and TRBJ1-1, with no clear D. This CDR3 spans 15 amino acids. CDR1 is SGHRS and CDR2 is YFSETQ in the germline V gene. V shed 0 bases and J shed 3 bases, with 12 bases lying between them. The chain's CDR3 is CASSLGRIVDTEAFF. Here the CDR3 DNA reads TGCGCCAGCAGCTTGGGTCGGATAGTAGACACTGAAGCTTTCTTT.

This clonotype was seen many times. CDR3 DNA: TGTGCCAGCAGCCACGGGCCACCCTCAGGATTTTCTGGAAACACCATATATTTT. Its translation: CASSHGPPSGFSGNTIYF. V and J are TRBV9 and TRBJ1-3, with D hard to call. Germline V gene lookup returns CDR1 SGDLS and CDR2 YYNGEE. This CDR3 region has 18 residues. Trimming took off 4 bases at V and 1 base at J, with 21 bases between the two ends.